This TCR beta chain originates from a study of blood T cell repertoires in COVID-19. Study-wide context: Samples representing acute and convalescent COVID-19 were sourced from the United States, Italy and Spain.

Germline loops: CDR1 LNHNV, CDR2 YYDKDF (reference sequence). V was cut by 0 bases and J by 0 bases, with 6 bases left in between. The CDR3 is 15 residues long. Authors' processing steps: By means of reference gene primer amplification, nucleated cell counts were estimated. The protocol was immunoSEQ multiplex PCR, while the TCRdb copy is restricted to in-frame clones and leaves out a portion. V, J and clone size reflect that table, while D and trimming were determined from the DNA. The sample records under 350,000 clones, roughly 86% being singletons. Cohorts were determined from participant-reported clinical history. Cohort 3 recovery required two negative PCRs, clearance, or symptom resolution.

Specimen: PBMCs or T cells enriched from blood (not recorded which). This sequence joins TRBV15 and TRBJ2-1; no firm D call. This sequence was found in a woman aged 55-70 years who had recovered from COVID-19. The CDR3 DNA follows: TGTGCCACCAGCAGAGACTTGAGCTCCTACAATGAGCAGTTCTTC. It codes for CATSRDLSSYNEQFF.